Listed below are T cell receptor beta chains from one sample, sequenced in a study of early T cells in non-severe SARS-CoV-2 infection. Each CDR3 protein is one row after TCRdb ran MiXCR on the 5' RACE reads. The sample yields fewer than 65,000 distinct CDR3 sequences, 9.3% seen once. The sequencing sample was made of whole blood. All receptors come from an adult who was a healthcare worker with PCR-confirmed SARS-CoV-2 infection or an uninfected control (not recorded which). The CDR3 runs from the conserved cysteine through the conserved F or W.

V gene	CDR3 protein
TRBV20-1	CSASQRGVPEQFF
TRBV20-1	CSAMRSGANVLTF
TRBV7-9	CASSLSGSLEWHSPLHF
TRBV27	CASSSPGSTQYF
TRBV3-1	CASSQTRDRAEQYF
TRBV24-1	CATSSSPVRGSTGELFF
TRBV5-1	CASSFDRDEKLFF
TRBV4-1	CASSSEGLYEQYF
TRBV11-2	CASGGASFDEQFF
TRBV4-1	CASSQVASGGTDTQYF
TRBV5-1	CASSPITGLAGSHEQYF
TRBV4-1	CASSQDESGLGWQETQYF
TRBV30	CAWGSSGNTIYF
TRBV12-3/TRBV12-4	CASSPLSGGRSEQFF
TRBV5-4	CASSSRDKSTDTQYF
TRBV6-4	CASSDSYGQPQHF
TRBV10-2	CATGQSQETQYF
TRBV25-1	CASSEVDTRPYEQYF
TRBV9	CASSVGAGESYEQYF
TRBV30	CAWSYRASGTSVRQSSYNEQFF
TRBV27	CASSPGDPYNEQFF
TRBV12-3/TRBV12-4	CASSSQGSETQYF
TRBV20-1	CSARDRSSEQFF
TRBV29-1	CSATHGLKDEQYF
TRBV4-1	CASSPFLTGANVLTF
TRBV12-3/TRBV12-4	CASSFERGHEQFF
TRBV12-3/TRBV12-4	CASSLRGGLGTQYF
TRBV20-1	CSASFAGPTEEQYF
TRBV2	CASRAGTGGEKLFF
TRBV12-3/TRBV12-4	CASSFSTGSRISPLHF
TRBV20-1	CSARTSGGTDTQYF
TRBV6-2/TRBV6-3	CASSPSPRSGTYQETQYF
TRBV12-3/TRBV12-4	CASSRTVPYGYTF
TRBV10-3	CAISLGTGGIETQYF
TRBV7-6	CASSKGLAYNEQFF
TRBV18	CASSPGLRQETQYF